Below, 5 T cell receptor beta chains from the same sample are listed, as sequenced in a study of cytomegalovirus exposure and HLA in healthy donors. In the PCR, 60 Vbeta and 13 Jbeta primers were used. Produced via immunoSEQ multiplex PCR; TCRdb's table is partial and in-frame only. The profile shows about 190,000 clones, around 85% of them singletons. Specimen: PBMCs. The receptors were sampled from a man aged 35 to 55 in good health and CMV-seropositive.

This clone was recorded once. The chain links TRBV9 to TRBJ2-3; D is uncertain. V shed 2 bases and J shed 1 base, with 11 bases lying between them. CDR1 is SGDLS, CDR2 YYNGEE, per germline. The CDR3 extends over 15 amino acids. The CDR3 region is CASSVSDRGTDTQYF. Here the CDR3 DNA reads TGTGCCAGCAGCGTGTCCGATCGGGGCACAGATACGCAGTATTTT.

V gene TRBV28 combines with J gene TRBJ2-1, with TRBD1 matching over 10 bases. The V and J ends lost 7 bases and 7 bases, in that order; junction bases with no gene match: 7. The length of the CDR3 is 14 residues. CDR1 and CDR2 (germline): MDHEN, SYDVKM. The CDR3 bases are TGTGCCAGCACCCGACAGGGGGCCTTAAATGAGCAGTTCTTC. Encoded protein: CASTRQGALNEQFF.

This chain joins TRBV7-9 and TRBJ2-5; 10 bases fit TRBD2. CDR1 SEHNR and CDR2 FQNEAQ come from the germline V gene (reference sequence). The J segment lost 4 bases and the V segment lost 7 bases, leaving 3 bases of the junction unmatched. This CDR3 has 13 amino acids. Written as DNA, the CDR3 is TGTGCCAGCACAGCTAGCGGGGGAGAGACCCAGTACTTC. It translates to CASTASGGETQYF.

V and J are TRBV19 and TRBJ2-3; TRBD2 might be the D (6 bases). CDR1 and CDR2 from the germline V gene are LNHDA and SQIVND (reference sequence). Trimming removed 9 bases from V and 1 base from J, with 14 bases in between. The CDR3 is 14 residues long. The CDR3 sequence: CASAGTSRTDTQYF. Written as DNA, the CDR3 is TGTGCCAGCGCCGGGACTTCCCGCACAGATACGCAGTATTTT.

The CDR3 DNA reads TGTGCCAGCAGCCAAGGGGCGCACGAGCAGTACTTC. This encodes CASSQGAHEQYF. The V and J genes are TRBV14 and TRBJ2-7; D is unresolved. The CDR3 contains 12 residues. Per the germline V gene, CDR1 is SGHDN and CDR2 is FVKESK. V was pared by 1 base and J by 5 bases, with 6 bases between.